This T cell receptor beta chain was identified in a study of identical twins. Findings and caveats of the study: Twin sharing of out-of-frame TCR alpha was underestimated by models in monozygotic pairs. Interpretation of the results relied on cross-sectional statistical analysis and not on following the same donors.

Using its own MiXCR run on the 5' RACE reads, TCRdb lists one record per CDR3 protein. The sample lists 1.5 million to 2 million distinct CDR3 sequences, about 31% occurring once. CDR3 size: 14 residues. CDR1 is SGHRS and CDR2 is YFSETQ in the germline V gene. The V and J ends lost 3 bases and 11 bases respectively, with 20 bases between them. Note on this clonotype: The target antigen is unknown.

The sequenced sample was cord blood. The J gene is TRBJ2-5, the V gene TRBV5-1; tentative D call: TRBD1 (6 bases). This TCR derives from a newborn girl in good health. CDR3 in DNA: TGCGCCAGCAGCTCAGGGGTGGATGATAGGCAGCAGTACTTC. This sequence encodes CASSSGVDDRQQYF.